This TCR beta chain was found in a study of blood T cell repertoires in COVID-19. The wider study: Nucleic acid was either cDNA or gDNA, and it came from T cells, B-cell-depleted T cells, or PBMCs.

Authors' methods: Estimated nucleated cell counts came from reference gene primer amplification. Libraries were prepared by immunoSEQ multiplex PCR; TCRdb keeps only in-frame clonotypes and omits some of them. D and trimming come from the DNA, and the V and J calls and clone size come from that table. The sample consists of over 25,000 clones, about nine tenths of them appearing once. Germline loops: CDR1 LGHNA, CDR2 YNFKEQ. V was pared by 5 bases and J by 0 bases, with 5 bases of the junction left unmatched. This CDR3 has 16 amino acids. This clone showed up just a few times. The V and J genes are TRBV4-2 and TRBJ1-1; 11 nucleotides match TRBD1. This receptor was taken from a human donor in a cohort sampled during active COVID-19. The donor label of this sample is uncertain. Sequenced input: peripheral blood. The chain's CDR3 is CASSTRTGGMNTEAFF. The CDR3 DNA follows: TGTGCCAGCAGCACTCGGACAGGGGGCATGAACACTGAAGCTTTCTTT.